Each of the 15 T cell receptor beta chains below was sequenced from the same sample in a study of blood T cells in healthy people across ages. Combining a sample-barcoded 5' primer with a J-beta primer mix, a second PCR ran for about 6 to 11 cycles. From the 5' RACE reads, TCRdb called clonotypes with MiXCR, one entry per CDR3 protein. The top ten hold approximately 20% of the sample, which has about 1,000,000 distinct CDR3 sequences, 40% to 55% seen once. The specimen was blood. The receptors stem from a woman aged 55 to 70 in good health.

This clonotype was counted ten times or more. The J gene is TRBJ2-3, the V gene TRBV5-4, with a possible D match to TRBD2 (6 bases). Germline V gene lookup returns CDR1 SGHNT and CDR2 YYREEE (reference sequence). CDR3 size: 16 residues. V shed 4 bases and J shed 2 bases, with 17 bases lying between them. The CDR3 protein is CASSLGLSRTTDTQYF. For the CDR3, the DNA is TGTGCCAGCAGCCTGGGACTCTCGAGGACCACAGATACGCAGTATTTT. Full variable domain (rest looked up from reference TRBV5-4 and TRBJ2-3): ETGVTQSPTHLIKTRGQQVTLRCSSQSGHNTVSWYQQALGQGPQFIFQYYREEENGRGNFPPRFSGLQFPNYSSELNVNALELDDSALYLCASSLGLSRTTDTQYFGPGTRLTVL.

This clonotype has more than one count but fewer than ten. The chain carries TRBV20-1 and TRBJ2-3, with 8 bases lining up with TRBD2. The length of the CDR3 is 15 residues. Per germline, CDR1 DFQATT and CDR2 SNEGSKA (reference sequence). Trimming took 0 bases from V and 4 from J; bases not matched to a gene: 6. Here the CDR3 reads CSARDPTGGPDTQYF. Written as DNA, the CDR3 is TGCAGTGCTAGAGATCCCACGGGAGGGCCAGATACGCAGTATTTT.

This chain connects TRBV16 to TRBJ2-1, with D perhaps assigned TRBD1 or TRBD2 (5 bases each). The germline gives CDR1 KGHSY, CDR2 FQNENV. The V end lost 3 bases, the J end lost 4 bases, and 16 bases lay between the germline ends. The CDR3 is made up of 16 amino acids. The CDR3 sequence is CASSHTRAGGYNEQFF. For the CDR3, the DNA is TGTGCCAGCAGCCATACCAGGGCGGGCGGATACAATGAGCAGTTCTTC. The full variable domain, its missing parts supplied by reference TRBV16 and TRBJ2-1, is GEEVAQTPKHLVRGEGQKAKLYCAPIKGHSYVFWYQQVLKNEFKFLISFQNENVFDETGMPKERFSAKCLPNSPCSLEIQATKLEDSAVYFCASSHTRAGGYNEQFFGPGTRLTVL.

The V gene is TRBV20-1, the J gene TRBJ2-3, with D uncertain. The CDR3 has 14 amino acids. CDR1 and CDR2 from the germline V gene are DFQATT and SNEGSKA (reference sequence). Trimming pared 4 bases from V and 6 bases from J, leaving 17 bases between. In DNA, the CDR3 is TGCAGTGCTACGACTCAGGTTCTGGCCGATACGCAGTATTTT. This encodes CSATTQVLADTQYF.

This clonotype has just a few counts. V and J are TRBV10-3 and TRBJ1-5; 8 nucleotides match TRBD1. The junction had 7 bases not matched to a gene; V was cut back by 6 bases and J by 6 bases. The CDR3 sequence is 14 residues long. CDR1 and CDR2 from the germline V gene are ENHRY and SYGVKD. In DNA, the CDR3 is TGTGCCATCAGGAAGACAGGGGAAAGTCAGCCCCAGCATTTT. It specifies CAIRKTGESQPQHF.

The gene calls are TRBV30 and TRBJ1-5; 8 positions match TRBD1. This CDR3 has 14 amino acids. V was clipped by 4 bases and J by 7 bases; unmatched bases: 9. Germline CDR1 reads GTSNPN; CDR2 reads SVGIG (reference sequence). This CDR3 is CAWKKQGARQPQHF. The DNA for the CDR3 is TGTGCCTGGAAAAAGCAGGGGGCTCGGCAGCCCCAGCATTTT.

This rearrangement joins TRBV11-2 to TRBJ2-1; D remains unclear. This CDR3 contains 13 residues. V was shortened by 5 bases and J by 7 bases, with 12 bases between the two germline ends. The germline gives CDR1 SGHAT, CDR2 FQNNGV. CDR3 in DNA: TGTGCCAGCAGCGAAGCCAGGTTAAATGAGCAGTTCTTC. Protein: CASSEARLNEQFF.

The rearrangement uses TRBV15 and TRBJ2-7; D remains unclear. Trimming took 4 bases from V and 2 from J, leaving 9 bases between them. The CDR3 length is 13 residues. CDR1 is LNHNV, CDR2 YYDKDF, per germline (reference sequence). In DNA form, the CDR3 reads TGTGCCACCAGCATTGCCCCCACCTACGAGCAGTACTTC. Protein sequence: CATSIAPTYEQYF.

This chain joins TRBV6-1 and TRBJ1-5; D not resolved. The CDR3 is 15 residues long. V lost 1 base and J lost 1, with 8 bases in between. Germline V gives CDR1 MNHNS, CDR2 SASEGT. CDR3 region: CASSEEGLSNQPQHF. The CDR3 bases are TGTGCCAGCAGTGAAGAAGGGTTAAGCAATCAGCCCCAGCATTTT.

The gene calls are TRBV9 and TRBJ2-7, with D perhaps assigned TRBD1 or TRBD2 (5 bases each). There are 16 residues in the CDR3. Trimming pared 0 bases from V and 0 bases from J, leaving 13 bases between. CDR1 and CDR2 from the germline V gene are SGDLS and YYNGEE. CDR3 protein: CASSVGTGTRSYEQYF. CDR3 nucleotide sequence: TGTGCCAGCAGCGTAGGGACTGGGACCCGCTCCTACGAGCAGTACTTC.

This clonotype was recorded a few times. The CDR3 reads CASSLIRGQNIQYF. CDR3 in DNA: TGTGCCAGCAGCTTAATTCGAGGCCAAAACATTCAGTACTTC. The genes are TRBV11-2 and TRBJ2-4; D remains unclear. The CDR3 is made up of 14 amino acids. V shed 2 bases and J shed 5 bases, with 10 bases lying between them. The germline V gene has CDR1 SGHAT and CDR2 FQNNGV.

The chain has TRBV6-1 and TRBJ2-7; no definite D call. Deletions cut 3 bases from V and 4 bases from J, with 13 bases between. Germline CDR1 reads MNHNS; CDR2 reads SASEGT. The CDR3 is 14 residues long. The DNA of the CDR3 is TGTGCCAGCAGTGATGGGCGGCCACCTTACGAGCAGTACTTC. This gives the protein CASSDGRPPYEQYF.

V gene TRBV2 combines with J gene TRBJ2-7; a possible D gene is TRBD1 (6 bases). CDR1 is SNHLY, CDR2 FYNNEI, per germline. The CDR3 runs to 13 residues. Trimming cost V 8 bases and J 4 bases, with 15 bases left between them. In DNA form, the CDR3 reads TGTGCCAGCCGGGACAACCTCGATTACGAGCAGTACTTC. Its protein is CASRDNLDYEQYF.

The chain has TRBV13 and TRBJ2-1; a possible D gene is TRBD1 (5 bases). The end of the DNA is better explained by TRBJ2-7, so the J call may be wrong. Germline-derived CDR1 and CDR2 are PRHDT and FYEKMQ (reference sequence). CDR3 length: 14 amino acids. The CDR3 protein is CASRGQGPYNEQYF. CDR3 sequence (DNA): TGTGCCAGCAGAGGGCAGGGCCCCTACAATGAGCAGTACTTC.

This clonotype was recorded a few times. The genes are TRBV12-3 or TRBV12-4 and TRBJ2-5; D is unclear. The better agreement between TRBJ2-7 and the DNA end casts doubt on the J call. The CDR3 has 13 residues. As DNA, the CDR3 is TGTGCCAGCACCTCGGCATGGGTCAACGAGCAGTACTTC. Translated: CASTSAWVNEQYF.